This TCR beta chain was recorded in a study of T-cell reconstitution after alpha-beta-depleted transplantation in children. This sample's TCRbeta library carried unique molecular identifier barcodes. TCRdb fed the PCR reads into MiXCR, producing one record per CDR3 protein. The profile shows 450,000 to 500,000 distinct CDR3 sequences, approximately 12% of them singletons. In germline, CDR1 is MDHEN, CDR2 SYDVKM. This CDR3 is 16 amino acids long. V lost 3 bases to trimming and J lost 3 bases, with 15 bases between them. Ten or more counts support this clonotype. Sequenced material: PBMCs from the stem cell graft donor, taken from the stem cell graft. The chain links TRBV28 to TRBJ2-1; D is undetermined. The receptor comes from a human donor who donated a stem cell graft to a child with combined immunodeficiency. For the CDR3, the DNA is TGTGCCAGCAGTTTGGATCGAGGATTTCTCTACAATGAGCAGTTCTTC. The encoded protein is CASSLDRGFLYNEQFF.